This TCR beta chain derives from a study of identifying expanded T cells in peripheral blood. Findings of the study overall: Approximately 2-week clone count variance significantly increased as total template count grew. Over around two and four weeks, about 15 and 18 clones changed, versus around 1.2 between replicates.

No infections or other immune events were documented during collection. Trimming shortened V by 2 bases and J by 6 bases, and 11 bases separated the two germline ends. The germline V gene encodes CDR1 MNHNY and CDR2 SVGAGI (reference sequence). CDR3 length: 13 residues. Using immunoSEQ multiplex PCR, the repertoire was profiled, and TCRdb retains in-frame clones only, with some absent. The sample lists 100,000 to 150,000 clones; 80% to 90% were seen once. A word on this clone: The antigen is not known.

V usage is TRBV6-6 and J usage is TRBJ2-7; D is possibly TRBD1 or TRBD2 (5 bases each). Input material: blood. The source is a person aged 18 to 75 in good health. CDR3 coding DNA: TGTGCCAGCAGTTACGGGACCCTTCTCGAGCAGTACTTC. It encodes CASSYGTLLEQYF.